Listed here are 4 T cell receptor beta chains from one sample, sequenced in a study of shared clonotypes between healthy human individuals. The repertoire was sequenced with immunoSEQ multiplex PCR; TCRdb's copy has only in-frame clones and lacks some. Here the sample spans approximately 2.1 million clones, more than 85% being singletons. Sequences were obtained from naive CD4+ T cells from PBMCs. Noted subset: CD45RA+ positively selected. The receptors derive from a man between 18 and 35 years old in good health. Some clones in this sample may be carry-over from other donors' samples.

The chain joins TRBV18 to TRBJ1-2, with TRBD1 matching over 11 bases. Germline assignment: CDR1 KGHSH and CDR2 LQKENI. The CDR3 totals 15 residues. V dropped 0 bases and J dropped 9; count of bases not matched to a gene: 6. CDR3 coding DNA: TGTGCCAGCTCACCACCCTCCCGGACAGGGGGCAGCTACACCTTC. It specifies CASSPPSRTGGSYTF.

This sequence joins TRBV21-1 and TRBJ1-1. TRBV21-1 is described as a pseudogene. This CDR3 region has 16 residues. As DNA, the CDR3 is TGTGCCAGCAGCACCCAGCGGCGGGGGGCGAACACTGAAGCTTTCTTT. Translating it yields CASSTQRRGANTEAFF.

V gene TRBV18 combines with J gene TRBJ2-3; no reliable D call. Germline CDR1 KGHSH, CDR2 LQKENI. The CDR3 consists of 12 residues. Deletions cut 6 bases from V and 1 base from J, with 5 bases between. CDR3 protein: CASSLRTDTQYF. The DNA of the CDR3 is TGTGCCAGCTCCCTTCGCACAGATACGCAGTATTTT.

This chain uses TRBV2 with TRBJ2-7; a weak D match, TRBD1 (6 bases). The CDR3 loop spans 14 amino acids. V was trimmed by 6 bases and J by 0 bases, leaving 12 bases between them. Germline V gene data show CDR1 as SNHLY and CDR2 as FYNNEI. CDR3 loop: CASRTGARSYEQYF. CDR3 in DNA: TGTGCCAGCAGGACAGGTGCCCGCTCCTACGAGCAGTACTTC. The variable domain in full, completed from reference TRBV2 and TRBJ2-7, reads EPEVTQTPSHQVTQMGQEVILRCVPISNHLYFYWYRQILGQKVEFLVSFYNNEISEKSEIFDDQFSVERPDGSNFTLKIRSTKLEDSAMYFCASRTGARSYEQYFGPGTRLTVT.